The clone carrying this TCR beta chain counts as medium-sized (0.01 to 0.1%). Its target is unknown. The library came from three nested PCR rounds adapted from ARM-PCR protocols. In TCRdb, the multiplex PCR reads were re-called with MiXCR into one record per CDR3 protein. This table has around 39,000 distinct CDR3 sequences, approximately 57% appearing once. RNA was extracted from bulk tissue without any cell sorting. This non-tumor lung sample came from over 3 cm beyond the tumor edge. The data were obtained in a study of tumor and adjacent non-tumor tissue in lung cancer. Study information: There were around eleven adenocarcinoma, 2 squamous cell carcinoma and 1 small cell lung cancer cases. Study results and limitations: Higher tumor TCR diversity was associated with shorter survival. TCR diversity was significantly greater in tumor than normal lung tissue. In normal lung, the top 100 clones were significantly more dominant than in tumor.

Sequencing was performed on distant non-tumor lung tissue. The sequence came from a man aged 45-65 years with non-small cell lung cancer.

CDR3 amino acids: CSVARTGADEQYF. In nucleotides, the CDR3 is TGCAGCGTTGCACGGACAGGGGCGGACGAGCAGTACTTC. The J gene is TRBJ2-7, the V gene TRBV29-1; 9 bases fit TRBD1. The CDR3 has 13 amino acids. The germline CDR1 and CDR2 sequences are SQVTM and ANQGSEA. V shed 4 bases, J shed 5 bases, and the junction held 6 bases outside the gene matches.